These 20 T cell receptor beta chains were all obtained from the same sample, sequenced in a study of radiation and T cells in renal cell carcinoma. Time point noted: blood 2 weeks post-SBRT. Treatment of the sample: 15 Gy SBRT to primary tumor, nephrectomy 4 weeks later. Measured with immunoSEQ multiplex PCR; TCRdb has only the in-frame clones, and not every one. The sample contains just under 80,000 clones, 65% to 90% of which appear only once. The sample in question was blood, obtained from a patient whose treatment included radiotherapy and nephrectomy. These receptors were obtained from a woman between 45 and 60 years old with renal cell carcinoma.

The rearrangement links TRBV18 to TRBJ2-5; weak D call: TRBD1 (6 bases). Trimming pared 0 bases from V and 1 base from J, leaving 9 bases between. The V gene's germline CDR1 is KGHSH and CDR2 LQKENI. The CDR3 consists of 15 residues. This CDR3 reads CASSPPEGGQETQYF. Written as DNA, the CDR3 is TGTGCCAGCTCACCACCCGAAGGGGGCCAAGAGACCCAGTACTTC.

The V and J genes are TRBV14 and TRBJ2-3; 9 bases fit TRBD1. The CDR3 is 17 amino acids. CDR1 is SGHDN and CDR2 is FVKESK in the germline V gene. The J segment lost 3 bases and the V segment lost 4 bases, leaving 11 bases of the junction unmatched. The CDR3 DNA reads TGTGCCAGCAGCCGGAAACAGGGGGCCCTTTTGACAGATACGCAGTATTTT. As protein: CASSRKQGALLTDTQYF.

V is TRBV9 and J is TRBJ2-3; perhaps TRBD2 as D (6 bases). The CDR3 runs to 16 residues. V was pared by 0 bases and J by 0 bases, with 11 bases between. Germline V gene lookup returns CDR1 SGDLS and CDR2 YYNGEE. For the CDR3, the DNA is TGTGCCAGCAGCGTAGGCAATAGCGGAAGCACAGATACGCAGTATTTT. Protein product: CASSVGNSGSTDTQYF.

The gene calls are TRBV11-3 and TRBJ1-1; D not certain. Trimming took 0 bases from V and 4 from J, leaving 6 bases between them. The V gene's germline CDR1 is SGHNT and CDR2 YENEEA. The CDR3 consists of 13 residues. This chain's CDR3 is CASSLDTGTEAFF. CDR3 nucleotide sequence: TGTGCCAGCAGCTTAGATACGGGCACTGAAGCTTTCTTT.

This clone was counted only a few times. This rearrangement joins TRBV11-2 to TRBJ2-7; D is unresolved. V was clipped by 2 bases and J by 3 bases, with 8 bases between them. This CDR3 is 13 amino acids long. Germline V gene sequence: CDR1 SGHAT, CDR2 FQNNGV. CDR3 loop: CASSLPGVYEQYF. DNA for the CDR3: TGTGCCAGCAGCTTACCCGGAGTCTACGAGCAGTACTTC.

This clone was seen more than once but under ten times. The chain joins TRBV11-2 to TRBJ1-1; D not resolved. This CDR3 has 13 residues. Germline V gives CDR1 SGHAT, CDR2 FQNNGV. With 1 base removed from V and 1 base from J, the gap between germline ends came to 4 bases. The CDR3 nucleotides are TGTGCCAGCAGCTTAGGACAGAACACTGAAGCTTTCTTT. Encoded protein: CASSLGQNTEAFF.

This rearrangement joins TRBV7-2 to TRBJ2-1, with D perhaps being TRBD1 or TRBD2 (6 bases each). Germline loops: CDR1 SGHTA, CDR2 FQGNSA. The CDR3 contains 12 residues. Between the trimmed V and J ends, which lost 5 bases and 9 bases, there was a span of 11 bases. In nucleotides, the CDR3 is TGTGCCAGCAGCCCGGAGGGGGGTGAGCAGTTCTTC. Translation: CASSPEGGEQFF.

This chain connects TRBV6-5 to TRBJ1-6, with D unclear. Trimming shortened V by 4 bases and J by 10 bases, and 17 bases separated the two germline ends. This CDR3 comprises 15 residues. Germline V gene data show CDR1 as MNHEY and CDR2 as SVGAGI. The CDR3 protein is CASSSLTEGNSPLHF. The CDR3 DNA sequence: TGTGCCAGCAGTTCCCTGACGGAGGGAAACTCACCCCTCCACTTT.

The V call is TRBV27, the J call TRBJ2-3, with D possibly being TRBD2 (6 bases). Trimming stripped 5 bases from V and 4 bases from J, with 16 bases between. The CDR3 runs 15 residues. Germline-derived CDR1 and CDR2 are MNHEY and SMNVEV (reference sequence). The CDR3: CASSLSGSGSDTQYF. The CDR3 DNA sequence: TGTGCCAGCAGTCTTAGCGGCAGTGGTTCAGATACGCAGTATTTT.

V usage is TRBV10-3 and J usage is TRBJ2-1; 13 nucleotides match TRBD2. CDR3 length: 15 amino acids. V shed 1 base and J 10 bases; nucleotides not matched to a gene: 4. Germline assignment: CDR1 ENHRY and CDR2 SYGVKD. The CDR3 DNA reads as TGTGCCATCAGTGAGTTAACTAGCGGGGGGGTGGAGCAGTTCTTC. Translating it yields CAISELTSGGVEQFF.

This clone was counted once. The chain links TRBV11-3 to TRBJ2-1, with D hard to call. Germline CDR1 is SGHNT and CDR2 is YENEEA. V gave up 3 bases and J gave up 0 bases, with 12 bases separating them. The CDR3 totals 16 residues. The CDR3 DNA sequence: TGTGCCAGCAGCTTGACGTCCGGCGGCTCCTACAATGAGCAGTTCTTC. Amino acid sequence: CASSLTSGGSYNEQFF. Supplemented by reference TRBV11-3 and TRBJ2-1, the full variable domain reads EAGVVQSPRYKIIEKKQPVAFWCNPISGHNTLYWYLQNLGQGPELLIRYENEEAVDDSQLPKDRFSAERLKGVDSTLKIQPAELGDSAVYLCASSLTSGGSYNEQFFGPGTRLTVL.

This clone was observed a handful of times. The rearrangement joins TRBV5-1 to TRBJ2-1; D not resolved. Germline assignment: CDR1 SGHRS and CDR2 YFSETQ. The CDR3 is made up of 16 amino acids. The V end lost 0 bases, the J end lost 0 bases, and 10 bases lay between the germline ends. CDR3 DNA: TGCGCCAGCAGCTTGGGGGTCTACAACTCCTACAATGAGCAGTTCTTC. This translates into CASSLGVYNSYNEQFF.

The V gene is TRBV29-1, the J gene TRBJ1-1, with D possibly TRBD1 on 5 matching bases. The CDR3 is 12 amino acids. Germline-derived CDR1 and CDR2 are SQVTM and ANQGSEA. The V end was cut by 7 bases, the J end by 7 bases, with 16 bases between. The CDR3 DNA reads TGCAGCGCTGGGGGAGGCGTTCTTGAAGCTTTCTTT. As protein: CSAGGGVLEAFF.

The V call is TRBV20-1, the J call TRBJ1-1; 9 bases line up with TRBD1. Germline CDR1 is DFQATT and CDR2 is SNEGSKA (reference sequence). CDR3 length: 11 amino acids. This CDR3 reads CRQGARTEAFF. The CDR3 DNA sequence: TGCAGACAGGGGGCGAGGACTGAAGCTTTCTTT.

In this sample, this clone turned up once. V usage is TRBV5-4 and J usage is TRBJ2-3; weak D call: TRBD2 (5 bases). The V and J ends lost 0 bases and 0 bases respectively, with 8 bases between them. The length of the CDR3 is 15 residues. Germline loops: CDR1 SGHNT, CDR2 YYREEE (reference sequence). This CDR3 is CASSLELDSTDTQYF. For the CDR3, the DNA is TGTGCCAGCAGCTTGGAACTAGATAGCACAGATACGCAGTATTTT.

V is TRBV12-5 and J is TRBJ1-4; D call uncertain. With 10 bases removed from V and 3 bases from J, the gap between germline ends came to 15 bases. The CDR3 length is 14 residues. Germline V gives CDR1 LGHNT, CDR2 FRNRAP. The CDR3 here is CATYVRVPNEKLFF. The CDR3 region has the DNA TGTGCTACCTACGTACGAGTACCTAATGAAAAACTGTTTTTT.

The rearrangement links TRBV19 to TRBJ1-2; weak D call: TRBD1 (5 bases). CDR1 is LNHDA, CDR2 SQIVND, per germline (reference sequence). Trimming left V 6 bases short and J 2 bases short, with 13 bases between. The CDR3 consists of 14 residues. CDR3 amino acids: CASRYGDVNYGYTF. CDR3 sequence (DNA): TGTGCCAGTAGATACGGGGACGTAAACTATGGCTACACCTTC. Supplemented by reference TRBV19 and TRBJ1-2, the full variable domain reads DGGITQSPKYLFRKEGQNVTLSCEQNLNHDAMYWYRQDPGQGLRLIYYSQIVNDFQKGDIAEGYSVSREKKESFPLTVTSAQKNPTAFYLCASRYGDVNYGYTFGSGTRLTVV.

The CDR3 nucleotides read TGTGCCATCCCGGCTAGCGGGTCGGGAGATACGCAGTATTTT. This encodes CAIPASGSGDTQYF. The chain links TRBV10-3 to TRBJ2-3; 8 bases are a match to TRBD2. This CDR3 comprises 14 residues. V trimming: 8 bases; J trimming: 5 bases; junction bases outside the gene matches: 9. CDR1 and CDR2 from the germline V gene are ENHRY and SYGVKD.

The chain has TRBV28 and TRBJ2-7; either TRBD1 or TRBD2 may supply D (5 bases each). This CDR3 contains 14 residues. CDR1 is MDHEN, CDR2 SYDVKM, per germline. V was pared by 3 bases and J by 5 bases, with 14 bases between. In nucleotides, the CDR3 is TGTGCCAGCAGTTTTCTAGCAGGGCTGGACGAGCAGTACTTC. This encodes CASSFLAGLDEQYF.

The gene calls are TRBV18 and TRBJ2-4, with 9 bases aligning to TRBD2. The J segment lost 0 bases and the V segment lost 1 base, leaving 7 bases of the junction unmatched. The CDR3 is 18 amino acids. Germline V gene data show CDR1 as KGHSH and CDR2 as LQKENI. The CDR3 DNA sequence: TGTGCCAGCTCACCACGGCGGGAGGGCCCCATAGCCAAAAACATTCAGTACTTC. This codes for CASSPRREGPIAKNIQYF.